Presented here are 10 T cell receptor beta chains from one specimen sequenced in a study of T cell repertoires in cytomegalovirus infection. These receptors' targets are unknown. Via MiXCR, TCRdb re-called the reads, giving one row per CDR3 protein. The table records some 100,000 distinct CDR3 sequences, about 30% of them present only once. The sample here was CD8+ T cells from cultured PBMCs, taken from culture after CMV antigen stimulation. The receptors here all came from a human donor in good health (CMV status not recorded). Some clones in this sample may be carry-over from other donors' samples.

This clonotype was counted between two and nine times. This chain joins TRBV29-1 and TRBJ1-2; TRBD1 is a possible D gene (5 bases). Trimming pared 3 bases from V and 6 bases from J, leaving 17 bases between. Germline V gene data show CDR1 as SQVTM and CDR2 as ANQGSEA. This CDR3 is 14 amino acids long. The DNA for the CDR3 is TGCAGCGTTGAGAAAGCCGAGACAGTGGATGGCTACACCTTC. It translates to CSVEKAETVDGYTF.

V gene TRBV5-1 combines with J gene TRBJ1-2, with a tentative D call TRBD1 (5 bases). Trimming stripped 0 bases from V and 8 bases from J, with 11 bases between. CDR3 length: 13 residues. Germline V gene data show CDR1 as SGHRS and CDR2 as YFSETQ. This CDR3 reads CASSLAGTGGYTF. CDR3 in DNA: TGCGCCAGCAGCTTGGCGGGGACGGGGGGCTACACCTTC.

This clonotype was counted a few times. The rearrangement uses TRBV20-1 and TRBJ1-1, with TRBD1 identical over 7 bases. V lost 5 bases, J lost 4 bases, and 10 bases stayed unmatched. The germline gives CDR1 DFQATT, CDR2 SNEGSKA (reference sequence). The CDR3 extends over 14 amino acids. The CDR3 sequence: CSASDPGGSTEAFF. CDR3 nucleotides: TGCAGTGCTTCCGATCCAGGGGGTAGCACTGAAGCTTTCTTT.

The chain links TRBV23-1 to TRBJ2-5; TRBD2 aligns across 10 bases. TRBV23-1 belongs to the ORF category, with a function that is uncertain. CDR3 size: 17 residues. Trimming cost V 0 bases and J 5 bases; bases outside gene matches: 9. CDR3 amino acids: CASSQSWLAGVRETQYF. The CDR3 nucleotides are TGCGCCAGCAGTCAATCGTGGCTAGCGGGGGTTCGGGAGACCCAGTACTTC.

The chain is built from TRBV3-1 and TRBJ2-3, with 8 bases that match TRBD2. J lost 4 bases, V lost 4 bases, and 13 bases had no gene match. In germline, CDR1 is LGHDT, CDR2 YNNKEL (reference sequence). CDR3 size: 17 residues. The CDR3 coding sequence is TGTGCCAGCAGCCCGGGAGGGGGACTATGGGTTCCAGATACGCAGTATTTT. Protein product: CASSPGGGLWVPDTQYF.

This clonotype was found a few times. The chain joins TRBV5-6 to TRBJ2-3, with 12 bases that match TRBD2. CDR1 and CDR2 from the germline V gene are SGHDT and YYEEEE. The CDR3 has 16 amino acids. Trimming took 1 base from V and 2 from J; bases not matched to a gene: 2. This CDR3 reads CASSLTSGGFTDTQYF. CDR3 nucleotide sequence: TGTGCCAGCAGCTTGACTAGCGGGGGGTTCACAGATACGCAGTATTTT.

The V call is TRBV19, the J call TRBJ2-1; TRBD2 matches 11 bases. Germline V CDR1 and CDR2: LNHDA, SQIVND (reference sequence). V lost 5 bases to trimming and J lost 6 bases; unmatched junction nucleotides: 18. This CDR3 region has 19 residues. Written as DNA, the CDR3 is TGTGCCAGTAGTTTCCTGCGGGTCCCCGGGACTAGCGGACTCAATGAGCAGTTCTTC. Its protein product is CASSFLRVPGTSGLNEQFF.

This clonotype was counted ten times or more. The rearrangement uses TRBV6-2 or TRBV6-3 and TRBJ2-1; 8 positions match TRBD2. The germline gives CDR1 MNHEY, CDR2 SVGEGT. The length of the CDR3 is 16 residues. V shed 6 bases, J shed 2 bases, and the junction held 9 bases outside the gene matches. The CDR3 nucleotides are TGTGCCAGCAGCGCGATGGGACTAGGGACCTACAATGAGCAGTTCTTC. This codes for CASSAMGLGTYNEQFF.

The CDR3 DNA reads TGTGCCAGCAGCCAAACCGGGCCCTACGAGCAGTACTTC. Translating gives CASSQTGPYEQYF. V is TRBV7-2 and J is TRBJ2-7; D remains ambiguous. Germline assignment: CDR1 SGHTA and CDR2 FQGNSA. The length of the CDR3 is 13 residues. V shed 5 bases and J shed 2 bases, with 10 bases lying between them.

A note on this clonotype: A much larger clone is a single base away; this may be a read error. The DNA of the CDR3 is TGTGTCAGCAGCTTACACCGGACTAGCGGCCACACAGATACGCAGTATTTT. It codes for CVSSLHRTSGHTDTQYF. The V gene is TRBV7-8, the J gene TRBJ2-3, with 10 bases matching TRBD2. Germline CDR1 reads SGHVS; CDR2 reads FQNEAQ. This CDR3 has 17 amino acids.